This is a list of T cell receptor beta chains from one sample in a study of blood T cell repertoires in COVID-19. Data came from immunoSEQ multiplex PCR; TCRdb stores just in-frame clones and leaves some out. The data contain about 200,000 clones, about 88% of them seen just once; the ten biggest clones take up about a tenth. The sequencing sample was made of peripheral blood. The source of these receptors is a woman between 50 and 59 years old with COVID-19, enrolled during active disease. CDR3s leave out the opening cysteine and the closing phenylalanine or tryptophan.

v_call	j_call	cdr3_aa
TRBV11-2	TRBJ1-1	ASSLWSPGQSIEAF
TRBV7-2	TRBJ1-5	ASSSRGGHQPQH
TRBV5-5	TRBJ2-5	ASSLSGGASETQY
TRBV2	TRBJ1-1	ASKFSGEAF
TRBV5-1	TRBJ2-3	ASSLERGASDTQY
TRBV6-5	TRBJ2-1	ASSHGGILRNEQF
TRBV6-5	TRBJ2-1	ASSYSAGGRYNEQF
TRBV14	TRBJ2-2	ASSQDRGAGELF
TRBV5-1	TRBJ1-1	ASSLGDRSGLNTEAF
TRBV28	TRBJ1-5	ASSEAGNQPQH
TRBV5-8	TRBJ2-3	ASSLGGRSTDTQY